This section outlines one T cell receptor beta chain sequence together with its context. What antigen it recognizes has not been identified. Nothing much larger sits one base from this clone, and base qualities are not available. These data are taken from a study of vaccination and CD4 T cells after COVID-19 (dated by TCRdb to between 2021 and 2022). Regarding the research as a whole: Convalescent patients had a positive SARS-CoV-2 result on nasal swab PCR, and of these patients, 8 or 9 had mild disease and one had severe disease. Six males and four females were included in the convalescent cohort, with two Hispanic individuals, seven Caucasians, two Asians and one multiracial person represented. The spike-specific CD4+ TCR repertoire was compared before and after mRNA vaccination in 10 to 11 COVID-19 convalescent patients and a few infection-naive healthy vaccine recipients. Post-vaccine blood samples were collected a median of approximately 72 days after the second vaccine dose, ranging from roughly 14 to 241 days. The cultures were stimulated with overlapping spike peptide pools from SARS-CoV-2 and from the common cold coronaviruses HCoV-NL63, HCoV-OC43 and HCoV-229E. Participants received two doses of either the Pfizer-BioNTech BNT162b2 vaccine (n=8) or the Moderna mRNA-1273 vaccine (n=2). Post-COVID blood samples from convalescent patients were collected a median of around 100 days after diagnosis, with a range of roughly 30 to 170 days. Control cultures received a CEFX viral epitope pool as the positive control, an HIV-1 Nef peptide pool as the negative control, or no peptide.

The receptor library was made with PCR. TCR sequencing of DNA from cultured CD4+ T cells used the Oncomine TCR Beta short-read assay at the Johns Hopkins FTIC core. The QIAamp micro DNA kit was used to extract genomic DNA from the cultured CD4+ T cells. The Oncomine TCR Beta libraries from cultured CD4+ T cells were pooled using unique dual indexes and then sequenced on an Illumina iSeq 100. Processing in the source paper ran as follows. Non-productive sequences were removed, and CDR3s not starting with C, not ending with F or W, or shorter than 7 amino acids were discarded. The MANAFEST web application identified antigen-specific clonotypes by comparing peptide-stimulated wells against reference wells and other culture wells. For a clone to be called positive, the clone needed an FDR below 0.05, an odds ratio above 5, and a productive frequency above 0.1% in at least two of three replicate wells. A clonotype counted as cross-reactive if it showed significant expansion both in the SARS-CoV-2 spike wells and in at least one common cold coronavirus spike condition. Similarity between CDR3 sequences was evaluated in R version 3.6.1 using Levenshtein distances (stringdist) and unrooted phylogenetic trees (ape). TCRdb trimmed the raw reads at Q25, called clones with MiXCR and kept productive beta chains. Each CDR3 protein appears once, grouped with its most common genes and DNA. The V and J calls here are based on TCRdb, not the publication. In this sample the table shows 13,000 or so distinct CDR3 sequences, 50% to 65% of which occur a single time. The ten largest clones represent around 12% of the sample.

Reading the label with the study, this specimen's treatment or condition is: roughly nine-day PBMC culture with coronavirus spike peptide pools or control peptides (ViraFEST assay). The study used the ViraFEST assay, which expanded antigen-specific T cells with peptide pools and then identified expanded clonotypes by TCR sequencing. Positive SARS-CoV-2 PCR tests in the convalescent patients dated from March to December 2020, before Alpha, Beta and Delta variants emerged in the United States. Each well held roughly 2.2 million PBMCs cultured in IMDM containing around 5.1% human AB serum and 9 to 10 IU/ml IL-2, with roughly 9.2 ug/ml peptide pools added. Half of the culture medium was replaced with fresh IL-2-containing medium on days 3 and 7. CD4+ T cells were isolated after roughly eleven days of culture through negative selection using the EasySep CD4+ T cell isolation kit. PBMCs were separated from whole blood using Ficoll-Paque Plus gradient centrifugation and then either used fresh or cryopreserved at -140C. Culture conditions were generally each tested in triplicate wells.

Broad study findings and their caveats: Relatively few convalescent patients were included in the study, and early timepoints after natural infection were not analyzed. An increase in the median number of SARS-CoV-2-reactive clonotypes from 20 to 25 after infection to about 39 after vaccination was observed, but the change was not found to be significant. Of the vaccine-specific clones found in convalescent patients, nearly all (304 of 307) were mono-reactive for SARS-CoV-2 spike instead of being cross-reactive with common cold coronaviruses. In convalescent patients, a median roughly 88% of post-vaccine SARS-CoV-2-reactive clones were detected only after vaccination, suggesting vaccine-specific priming.

The germline V and J ends show losses of 7 bases and 5 bases respectively, and no gene match explains 14 bases of the junction. The CDR3 numbers 17 residues from cysteine through phenylalanine. Only CDR3 DNA is held: 51 bases, read in frame from base 1. As encoded in the germline V gene, CDR1 is SNHLY while CDR2 is FYNNEI. The receptor's source is a human donor who had recovered from COVID-19. The sequenced material came from CD4+ T cells from blood, cultured in vitro. This chain is built from TRBV2 and TRBJ2-7, with 13 bases in between that match TRBD2. The CDR3: CASTVAGGTSGAHEQYF. The bases read TGTGCCAGCACGGTCGCAGGGGGGACTAGCGGGGCCCACGAGCAGTACTTC.